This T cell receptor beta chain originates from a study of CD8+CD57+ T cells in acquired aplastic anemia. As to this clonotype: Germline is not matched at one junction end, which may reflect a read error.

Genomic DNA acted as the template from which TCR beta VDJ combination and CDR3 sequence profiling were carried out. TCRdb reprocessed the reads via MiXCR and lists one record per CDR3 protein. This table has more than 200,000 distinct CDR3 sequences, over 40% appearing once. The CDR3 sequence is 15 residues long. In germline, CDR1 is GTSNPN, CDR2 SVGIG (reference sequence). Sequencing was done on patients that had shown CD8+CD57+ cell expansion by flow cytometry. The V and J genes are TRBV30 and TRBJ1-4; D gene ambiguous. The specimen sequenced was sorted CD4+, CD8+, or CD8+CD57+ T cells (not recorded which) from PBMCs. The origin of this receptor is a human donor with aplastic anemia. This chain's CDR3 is CAWSERRTANEILFF. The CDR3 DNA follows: TGTGCCTGGAGTGAGAGAAGAACAGCTAATGAAATACTGTTTTTT.